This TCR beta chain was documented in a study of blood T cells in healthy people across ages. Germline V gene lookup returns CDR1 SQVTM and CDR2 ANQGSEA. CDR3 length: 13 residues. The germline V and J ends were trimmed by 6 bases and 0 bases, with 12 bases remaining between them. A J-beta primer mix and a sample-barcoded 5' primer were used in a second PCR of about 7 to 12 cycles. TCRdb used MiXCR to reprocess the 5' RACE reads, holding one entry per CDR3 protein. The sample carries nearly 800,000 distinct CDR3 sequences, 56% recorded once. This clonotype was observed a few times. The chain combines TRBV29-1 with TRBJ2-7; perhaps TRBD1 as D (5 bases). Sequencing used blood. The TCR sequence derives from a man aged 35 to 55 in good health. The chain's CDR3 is CSVADTSSYEQYF. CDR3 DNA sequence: TGCAGCGTCGCGGACACGAGCTCCTACGAGCAGTACTTC.